A single sample gave rise to the 29 T cell receptor beta chains below, sequenced in a study of control samples from healthy donors and cancer patients. Here immunoSEQ multiplex PCR was the method, and the copy in TCRdb shows in-frame clones only, minus some. The ten top clones account for 2% to 2.5%, within a sample of under 200,000 clones. Source material: blood. These receptors were obtained from a woman aged 25 to 39 in good health.

The V and J genes are TRBV7-2 and TRBJ1-6; D uncertain. Germline CDR1 reads SGHTA; CDR2 reads FQGNSA. CDR3 length: 16 amino acids. Deletions cut 1 base from V and 10 bases from J, with 17 bases between. CDR3: CASSLGTGLEGSPLHF. DNA of the CDR3: TGTGCCAGCAGCTTAGGGACCGGGCTTGAAGGGTCACCCCTCCACTTT.

The genes are TRBV2 and TRBJ1-2; tentative D call: TRBD1 (6 bases). CDR3 size: 13 residues. The ends were cut back, 7 bases at V and 6 bases at J, with 15 bases in the middle. CDR1 and CDR2 from the germline V gene are SNHLY and FYNNEI. DNA for the CDR3: TGTGCCAGCACCTCAACAGGGATCCATGGCTACACCTTC. Residues: CASTSTGIHGYTF.

The V and J genes are TRBV27 and TRBJ2-7; D call uncertain. The V end lost 2 bases, the J end lost 3 bases, and 8 bases lay between the germline ends. This CDR3 is built from 13 residues. CDR1 and CDR2 from the germline V gene are MNHEY and SMNVEV (reference sequence). The CDR3 reads CASSLGRFYEQYF. CDR3 nucleotide sequence: TGTGCCAGCAGTTTAGGCAGATTCTACGAGCAGTACTTC.

CDR3 protein: CASSYSSQPQHF. DNA for the CDR3: TGTGCCAGCAGCTACAGTTCTCAGCCCCAGCATTTT. V and J are TRBV13 and TRBJ1-5, with unresolved D. The CDR3 consists of 12 residues. Trimming shortened V by 4 bases and J by 6 bases, and 7 bases separated the two germline ends. CDR1 and CDR2 from the germline V gene are PRHDT and FYEKMQ (reference sequence).

This chain connects TRBV7-3 to TRBJ1-1; weak D call: TRBD1 (6 bases). CDR3 length: 16 amino acids. The V and J ends lost 1 base and 1 base respectively, with 13 bases between them. Germline V gene lookup returns CDR1 SGHTA and CDR2 FQGTGA. The CDR3 DNA is TGTGCCAGCAGCTTAAATAAGGGGGGCGCGAACACTGAAGCTTTCTTT. Protein sequence: CASSLNKGGANTEAFF.

V and J are TRBV5-6 and TRBJ2-1; a possible D gene is TRBD1 (5 bases). The CDR3 covers 12 residues. Trimming removed 5 bases from V and 6 bases from J, with 9 bases in between. Germline CDR1 is SGHDT and CDR2 is YYEEEE. CDR3 in amino acids: CASRAGFNEQFF. CDR3 DNA sequence: TGTGCCAGCAGGGCAGGGTTCAATGAGCAGTTCTTC.

This chain connects TRBV28 to TRBJ2-1; 12 bases are shared with TRBD2. V was clipped by 5 bases and J by 5 bases; unmatched bases: 7. The CDR3 totals 16 residues. Germline lookup yields CDR1 MDHEN and CDR2 SYDVKM. The CDR3 here is CASSLIRLAGDNEQFF. CDR3 DNA sequence: TGTGCCAGCAGTCTTATAAGACTAGCGGGGGACAATGAGCAGTTCTTC.

The gene calls are TRBV2 and TRBJ1-6; D ambiguous. Germline V gives CDR1 SNHLY, CDR2 FYNNEI. The CDR3 is 14 amino acids. V gave up 3 bases and J gave up 6 bases, with 9 bases separating them. The DNA of the CDR3 is TGTGCCAGCAGTGAGGCAGTTTTTAATTCACCCCTCCACTTT. Translating it yields CASSEAVFNSPLHF.

V is TRBV10-1 and J is TRBJ2-7, with 9 positions matching TRBD2. Germline CDR1 and CDR2: WNHNN and SYGVQD (reference sequence). The V gene end was trimmed by 0 bases and the J gene end by 3 bases; junction bases not matched to a gene: 3. The CDR3 is 15 residues long. For the CDR3, the DNA is TGCGCCAGCAGTGAGTCTCTAGCGGGGCTCTACGAGCAGTACTTC. Its protein is CASSESLAGLYEQYF.

J is TRBJ1-2 and V is TRBV21-1; the D call of TRBD1 is as the table states it, not checked on the DNA. TRBV21-1 is reported as a pseudogene. The CDR3 runs to 13 residues. The DNA for the CDR3 is TGTGCCAGCAGCCGGGCTAAGTGGGGCGGCTACACCTTC. It translates to CASSRAKWGGYTF.

V and J are TRBV7-9 and TRBJ2-5; 7 bases match TRBD1. Germline CDR1 and CDR2: SEHNR and FQNEAQ (reference sequence). With V trimmed by 0 bases and J by 4 bases, 5 bases remained unmatched. CDR3 size: 15 residues. DNA of the CDR3: TGTGCCAGCAGCTTAGCGCTCGGACAGGCAGAGACCCAGTACTTC. This translates into CASSLALGQAETQYF.

V gene TRBV5-5 combines with J gene TRBJ1-4; the D gene is possibly TRBD1 (5 bases). Germline lookup yields CDR1 SGHKS and CDR2 YYEKEE (reference sequence). CDR3 length: 13 amino acids. V dropped 0 bases and J dropped 5 bases, with 5 bases sitting between them. The CDR3 DNA reads as TGTGCCAGCAGCTTGGCAGGGAATGAAAAACTGTTTTTT. This codes for CASSLAGNEKLFF. Using reference TRBV5-5 and TRBJ1-4 for the parts outside the CDR3, the full variable domain is DAGVTQSPTHLIKTRGQQVTLRCSPISGHKSVSWYQQVLGQGPQFIFQYYEKEERGRGNFPDRFSARQFPNYSSELNVNALLLGDSALYLCASSLAGNEKLFFGSGTQLSVL.

The gene calls are TRBV28 and TRBJ1-4; maybe TRBD1 (5 bases). Germline values: CDR1 MDHEN, CDR2 SYDVKM. Trimming took off 2 bases at V and 8 bases at J, with 15 bases between the two ends. The CDR3 contains 15 residues. The CDR3 bases are TGTGCCAGCAGTTTAGGGGGGGACCAGGGAGAAAAACTGTTTTTT. Translated, it gives CASSLGGDQGEKLFF.

Comment on this clone: Because the CDR3 is missing its conserved closing phenylalanine or tryptophan, this is likely a read error. It is unclear where the CDR3 begins or ends on the DNA, so no DNA is shown, and the CDR3 is as TCRdb lists it. V is TRBV7-2 and J is TRBJ2-7; the table gives TRBD2 as D, unverified against the DNA. 13 amino acids form the CDR3, both terminal residues included. Germline V lookup: CDR1 SGHTA, CDR2 FQGNSA. The CDR3 sequence: CASSSNQRGGLFI.

The chain is built from TRBV6-1 and TRBJ2-5, with 9 positions matching TRBD1. Looked up from germline, CDR1 is MNHNS and CDR2 is SASEGT. V lost 3 bases to trimming and J lost 0 bases; unmatched junction nucleotides: 2. The CDR3 runs 15 residues. CDR3 sequence reads: CASSEGDRDQETQYF. The CDR3 DNA reads as TGTGCCAGCAGTGAGGGGGACAGGGACCAAGAGACCCAGTACTTC.

The rearrangement links TRBV19 to TRBJ2-2; unclear D gene. CDR1 LNHDA and CDR2 SQIVND come from the germline V gene (reference sequence). Deletions cut 1 base from V and 4 bases from J, with 7 bases between. This CDR3 has 14 amino acids. The CDR3 DNA reads as TGTGCCAGTAGTATAGCCCAGTCCACCGGGGAGCTGTTTTTT. Amino acid sequence: CASSIAQSTGELFF.

The chain recombines TRBV27 with TRBJ1-1; D unresolved. Germline V gene lookup returns CDR1 MNHEY and CDR2 SMNVEV (reference sequence). V lost 6 bases, J lost 7 bases, and 18 bases lay in between. CDR3 size: 14 residues. The CDR3 spells CASSPRPAGLEAFF. The CDR3 DNA reads as TGTGCCAGCAGCCCCCGGCCCGCAGGACTTGAAGCTTTCTTT.

This chain uses TRBV6-2 or TRBV6-3 with TRBJ1-1, with D maybe TRBD1 (6 bases). The V and J ends lost 4 bases and 4 bases respectively, with 10 bases between them. This CDR3 spans 13 amino acids. CDR1 and CDR2 from the germline V gene are MNHEY and SVGEGT. The CDR3 loop is CASSLQGGTEAFF. The CDR3 DNA follows: TGTGCCAGCAGTTTACAGGGTGGCACTGAAGCTTTCTTT.

This sequence joins TRBV6-2 or TRBV6-3 and TRBJ1-1, with D unresolved. The CDR3 loop spans 12 amino acids. Germline V gives CDR1 MNHEY, CDR2 SVGEGT. Trimming pared 5 bases from V and 5 bases from J, leaving 9 bases between. This chain's CDR3 is CASSRMGTEAFF. In DNA form, the CDR3 reads TGTGCCAGCAGTAGGATGGGGACTGAAGCTTTCTTT.

J is TRBJ1-1 and V is TRBV2; D is unresolved. Germline CDR1 is SNHLY and CDR2 is FYNNEI. Trimming removed 7 bases from V and 0 bases from J, with 18 bases in between. The CDR3 is 16 residues long. This CDR3 reads CASILPSSPMNTEAFF. For the CDR3, the DNA is TGTGCCAGCATCCTCCCCTCGTCACCCATGAACACTGAAGCTTTCTTT.

The J gene is TRBJ2-5, the V gene TRBV5-1, with no clear D. The CDR3 is 13 amino acids. Trimming shortened V by 2 bases and J by 5 bases, and 10 bases separated the two germline ends. CDR1 is SGHRS, CDR2 YFSETQ, per germline. Written as DNA, the CDR3 is TGCGCCAGCAGCTTAATGGGAAGGGAGACCCAGTACTTC. It specifies CASSLMGRETQYF.

The chain has TRBV4-3 and TRBJ1-1; no clear D gene. The ends were cut back, 1 base at V and 1 base at J, with 7 bases in the middle. Germline CDR1 is LGHNA and CDR2 is YSLEER. The CDR3 is made up of 14 amino acids. For the CDR3, the DNA is TGCGCCAGCAGCCAAGCGCCAGCGAACACTGAAGCTTTCTTT. Translated: CASSQAPANTEAFF.

This chain connects TRBV7-9 to TRBJ2-7, with TRBD2 matching over 9 bases. The CDR3 extends over 15 amino acids. J lost 4 bases, V lost 5 bases, and 9 bases had no gene match. Germline V gives CDR1 SEHNR, CDR2 FQNEAQ (reference sequence). CDR3 sequence: CASSPLLAGTYEQYF. The DNA of the CDR3 is TGTGCCAGCAGCCCCCTGCTAGCGGGGACGTACGAGCAGTACTTC.

The V call is TRBV28, the J call TRBJ1-3; no clear D gene. The CDR3 is 14 residues long. V was cut by 6 bases and J by 4 bases, with 13 bases left in between. Per germline, CDR1 MDHEN and CDR2 SYDVKM. CDR3 bases: TGTGCCAGCAGCCCGTCATCAAGAGGAAACACCATATATTTT. Its translation: CASSPSSRGNTIYF.

This chain connects TRBV2 to TRBJ1-1; D call uncertain. V lost 3 bases to trimming and J lost 4 bases, with 9 bases between them. The CDR3 has 13 amino acids. CDR1 and CDR2 (germline): SNHLY, FYNNEI. The CDR3 reads CASSEDPTTEAFF. CDR3 DNA: TGTGCCAGCAGTGAGGATCCGACCACTGAAGCTTTCTTT.

J is TRBJ1-6 and V is TRBV19; D unresolved. The CDR3 contains 15 residues. Germline loops: CDR1 LNHDA, CDR2 SQIVND (reference sequence). V lost 5 bases and J 6 bases, leaving 14 bases between the germline ends. CDR3 region: CASSEYSGSNSPLHF. The CDR3 DNA is TGTGCCAGTAGTGAGTACAGTGGGAGTAATTCACCCCTCCACTTT.

V and J are TRBV29-1 and TRBJ2-5; 7 bases match TRBD1. The J call is uncertain, as TRBJ2-7 better fits the DNA end. Germline V lookup: CDR1 SQVTM, CDR2 ANQGSEA. The CDR3 has 14 residues. CDR3 region: CSAVRDSTPYEQYF. CDR3 bases: TGCAGCGCAGTCCGGGACAGCACGCCATACGAGCAGTACTTC.

The chain's CDR3 is CASSLGLLATDTQYF. In DNA form, the CDR3 reads TGTGCCAGCAGCTTAGGTTTGTTAGCGACAGATACGCAGTATTTT. The chain joins TRBV11-3 to TRBJ2-3; D is perhaps TRBD2 (5 bases). The CDR3 covers 15 residues. Trimming removed 1 base at V and 3 bases at J, with 11 bases between. The germline V gene has CDR1 SGHNT and CDR2 YENEEA.

The rearrangement uses TRBV5-5 and TRBJ2-5; 9 positions agree with TRBD1. Unmatched junction bases numbered 8, after V lost 4 bases and J lost 1 base. Germline V lookup: CDR1 SGHKS, CDR2 YYEKEE (reference sequence). CDR3 size: 16 residues. The CDR3 loop reads CASSKGGQGGQETQYF. The CDR3 region has the DNA TGTGCCAGCAGCAAAGGGGGACAGGGAGGCCAAGAGACCCAGTACTTC.